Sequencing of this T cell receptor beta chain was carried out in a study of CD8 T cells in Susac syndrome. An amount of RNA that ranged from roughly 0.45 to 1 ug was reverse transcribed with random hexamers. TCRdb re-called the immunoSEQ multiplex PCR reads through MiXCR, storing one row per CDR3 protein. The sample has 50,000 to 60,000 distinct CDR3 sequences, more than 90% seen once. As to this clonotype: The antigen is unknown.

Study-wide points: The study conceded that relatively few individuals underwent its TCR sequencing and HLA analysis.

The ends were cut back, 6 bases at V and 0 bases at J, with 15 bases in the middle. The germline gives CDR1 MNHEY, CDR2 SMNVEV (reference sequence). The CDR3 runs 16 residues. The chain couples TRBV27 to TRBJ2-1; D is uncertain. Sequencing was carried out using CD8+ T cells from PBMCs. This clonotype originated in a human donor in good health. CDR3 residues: CASSLFGGSSYNEQFF. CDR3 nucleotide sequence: TGTGCCAGCAGCCTGTTTGGCGGAAGCTCCTACAATGAGCAGTTCTTC.